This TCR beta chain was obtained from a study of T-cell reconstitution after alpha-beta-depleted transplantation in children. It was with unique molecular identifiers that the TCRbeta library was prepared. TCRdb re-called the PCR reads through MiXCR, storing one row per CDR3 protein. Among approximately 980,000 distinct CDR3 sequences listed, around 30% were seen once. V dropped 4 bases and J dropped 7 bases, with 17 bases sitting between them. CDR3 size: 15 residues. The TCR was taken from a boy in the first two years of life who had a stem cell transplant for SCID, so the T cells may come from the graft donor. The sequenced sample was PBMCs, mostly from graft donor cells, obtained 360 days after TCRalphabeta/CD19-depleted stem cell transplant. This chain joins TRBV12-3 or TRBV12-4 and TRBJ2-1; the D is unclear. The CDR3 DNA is TGTGCCAGCAGTTACACTTACCAGTCGACTAATGAGCAGTTCTTC. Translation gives CASSYTYQSTNEQFF.